This paragraph reports one T cell receptor beta chain. Those who participated ranged in age from about 18 to 89 years and resided in about 24 US areas. Original data processing: Estimates of nucleated cell counts were drawn from the amplification of reference gene primers. The assay was immunoSEQ multiplex PCR, and TCRdb's table has in-frame clones only and misses some. V, J and clone size are taken as reported in that table, and D and trimming were inferred from the DNA itself. Of around 140,000 clones in the sample, about nine tenths were seen once. This sample was taken from a study of blood T cell repertoires in COVID-19. The V gene's germline CDR1 is MNHEY and CDR2 SVGAGI. V was pared by 2 bases and J by 8 bases, with 9 bases between. CDR3 length: 12 amino acids.

V usage is TRBV6-5 and J usage is TRBJ1-1, with D perhaps TRBD1 (5 bases). The sequencing sample was made of PBMCs or T cells enriched from blood (not recorded which). The TCR was taken from a man aged 50-60 years who had recovered from COVID-19. CDR3 sequence: CASSYGAGEAFF. CDR3 nucleotides: TGTGCCAGCAGTTACGGGGCAGGGGAAGCTTTCTTT.